This T cell receptor beta chain was observed in a study of shared clonotypes between healthy human individuals. Study information: CD4 naive and CD4 memory each took three plates per donor, while CD8 naive took two and CD8 memory one. Points from the study as a whole: Clonotype sharing among donors, it was expected, would be affected by sequencing depth.

The CDR3 has 15 amino acids. Adult donors, all healthy and HIV-negative, had no recent acute infections or vaccinations. Note on this clone: Its antigen is still unknown.

TCRdb keeps only in-frame clones here, not all; method: immunoSEQ multiplex PCR. The sample yields around 2.5 million clones, approximately 93% seen once. The receptor was isolated from a young man in good health. Some clones in this sample may be carry-over from other donors' samples. Material: naive CD4+ T cells from PBMCs. Subset of the sample: CD45RA+ positively selected. This chain uses TRBV12-1 with TRBJ2-7; the table's D call, TRBD2, was not checked against the DNA. TRBV12-1 is reported as a pseudogene. CDR3 region: CASSSARLDSVEQYF. CDR3 nucleotides: TGTGCCAGCAGCTCCGCTAGACTAGACTCGGTCGAGCAGTACTTC.